What follows are 25 T cell receptor beta chains derived from one specimen sequenced in a study of early T cells in non-severe SARS-CoV-2 infection. Each CDR3 protein gets one entry after TCRdb re-called the 5' RACE reads with MiXCR. The table records 81,000 or so distinct CDR3 sequences, approximately 12% of them present only once. The sample comprised whole blood. These receptors were collected from an adult who was a healthcare worker with PCR-confirmed SARS-CoV-2 infection or an uninfected control (not recorded which).

In this sample, this clonotype turned up a few times. The rearrangement links TRBV2 to TRBJ2-2, with D perhaps being TRBD1 or TRBD2 (5 bases each). The V and J ends lost 7 bases and 2 bases respectively, with 11 bases between them. The CDR3 has 14 amino acids. The germline V gene encodes CDR1 SNHLY and CDR2 FYNNEI. This CDR3 reads CASTPGPNTGELFF. In nucleotides, the CDR3 is TGTGCCAGCACCCCGGGACCTAACACCGGGGAGCTGTTTTTT. Supplemented by reference TRBV2 and TRBJ2-2, the full variable domain reads EPEVTQTPSHQVTQMGQEVILRCVPISNHLYFYWYRQILGQKVEFLVSFYNNEISEKSEIFDDQFSVERPDGSNFTLKIRSTKLEDSAMYFCASTPGPNTGELFFGEGSRLTVL.

This clonotype has a handful of counts. The V and J genes are TRBV9 and TRBJ2-2, with D possibly being TRBD1 (6 bases). V lost 4 bases to trimming and J lost 2 bases, with 15 bases between them. Germline values: CDR1 SGDLS, CDR2 YYNGEE. The CDR3 sequence is 16 residues long. The CDR3: CASSPRGTKNTGELFF. CDR3 DNA sequence: TGTGCCAGCAGCCCAAGAGGGACAAAAAACACCGGGGAGCTGTTTTTT.

This sequence joins TRBV18 and TRBJ2-3, with 12 bases aligning to TRBD2. The CDR3 runs 15 residues. Trimming removed 2 bases from V and 4 bases from J; junction bases left unmatched: 1. The germline V gene encodes CDR1 KGHSH and CDR2 LQKENI. The DNA of the CDR3 is TGTGCCAGCTCACCAACTAGCGGGAGGTCAGATACGCAGTATTTT. Translating gives CASSPTSGRSDTQYF. The whole variable domain, remainder taken from reference TRBV18 and TRBJ2-3, is NAGVMQNPRHLVRRRGQEARLRCSPMKGHSHVYWYRQLPEEGLKFMVYLQKENIIDESGMPKERFSAEFPKEGPSILRIQQVVRGDSAAYFCASSPTSGRSDTQYFGPGTRLTVL.

This clonotype was detected a few times. This chain links TRBV5-5 with TRBJ2-5; D not certain. Germline V gene lookup returns CDR1 SGHKS and CDR2 YYEKEE (reference sequence). The V end lost 1 base, the J end lost 5 bases, and 3 bases lay between the germline ends. This CDR3 has 11 amino acids. Here the CDR3 DNA reads TGTGCCAGCAGCTTGTATGAGACCCAGTACTTC. Translation: CASSLYETQYF.

The V and J genes are TRBV7-9 and TRBJ1-6; possible D gene TRBD1, 5 bases. CDR1 is SEHNR and CDR2 is FQNEAQ in the germline V gene (reference sequence). The V gene lost 3 bases and the J gene lost 13 bases, with 16 bases spanning the gap. CDR3 length: 14 amino acids. The CDR3 DNA sequence: TGTGCCAGCAGCTTGGAAAATGGGGACCTCCCCCTCCACTTT. Its protein is CASSLENGDLPLHF.

The CDR3 loop reads CSALFVAGGETQYF. The CDR3 region has the DNA TGCAGTGCTCTATTTGTGGCGGGGGGAGAGACCCAGTACTTC. This chain joins TRBV20-1 and TRBJ2-5; TRBD2 aligns across 8 bases. CDR1 is DFQATT and CDR2 is SNEGSKA in the germline V gene (reference sequence). The CDR3 extends over 14 amino acids. V was clipped by 5 bases and J by 4 bases; unmatched bases: 9.

This clonotype was counted ten times or more. The chain combines TRBV27 with TRBJ2-3; TRBD2 matches 11 bases. CDR3 size: 15 residues. Germline values: CDR1 MNHEY, CDR2 SMNVEV (reference sequence). The trim removed 4 bases at V and 5 bases at J, leaving 5 bases unmatched. The CDR3 is CASSSLAGGLDTQYF. CDR3 coding DNA: TGTGCCAGCAGTTCCTTAGCGGGAGGGTTAGATACGCAGTATTTT.

The CDR3 is CASSEPSLAGGRETQYF. The CDR3 DNA reads TGCGCCAGCAGTGAGCCTTCGCTAGCGGGAGGCCGAGAGACCCAGTACTTC. The chain carries TRBV10-1 and TRBJ2-5, with 11 bases lining up with TRBD2. The CDR3 loop spans 17 amino acids. J was trimmed by 4 bases and V by 2 bases; bases with no gene match: 9. The germline V gene has CDR1 WNHNN and CDR2 SYGVQD (reference sequence).

As concerns this clonotype: Germline and junction disagree at one end, which may indicate a read error. The chain combines TRBV5-4 with TRBJ1-1; D is unclear. Germline CDR1 SGHNT, CDR2 YYREEE (reference sequence). There are 14 residues in the CDR3. The CDR3, as DNA: TGTACCAGCAGCTTACGGGGATCCCTCACTGAAGCTTTCTTT. It translates to CTSSLRGSLTEAFF.

This clonotype was recorded many times. The rearrangement joins TRBV7-2 to TRBJ2-3; 8 bases are a match to TRBD2. CDR1 and CDR2 (germline): SGHTA, FQGNSA. V was pared by 5 bases and J by 0 bases, with 7 bases of the junction left unmatched. This CDR3 comprises 16 residues. The DNA of the CDR3 is TGTGCCAGCAGCGCGCCCGGGACTAGAAGCACAGATACGCAGTATTTT. Amino acid sequence: CASSAPGTRSTDTQYF. The whole variable domain, remainder taken from reference TRBV7-2 and TRBJ2-3, is GAGVSQSPSNKVTEKGKDVELRCDPISGHTALYWYRQSLGQGLEFLIYFQGNSAPDKSGLPSDRFSAERTGGSVSTLTIQRTQQEDSAVYLCASSAPGTRSTDTQYFGPGTRLTVL.

The chain uses TRBV20-1 and TRBJ2-7; D unresolved. V dropped 0 bases and J dropped 0 bases, with 12 bases sitting between them. CDR1 and CDR2 from the germline V gene are DFQATT and SNEGSKA (reference sequence). The CDR3 runs to 15 residues. CDR3 sequence (DNA): TGCAGTGCTAGAGATCCCCGAATCAACTCCTACGAGCAGTACTTC. It yields the protein CSARDPRINSYEQYF.

CDR3 in DNA: TGCGCCAGCAGTAGAGCGGGAGTCTCCTACAATGAGCAGTTCTTC. Translation: CASSRAGVSYNEQFF. The J gene is TRBJ2-1, the V gene TRBV10-1; 8 bases align to TRBD2. Germline lookup yields CDR1 WNHNN and CDR2 SYGVQD (reference sequence). The junction had 3 bases not matched to a gene; V was cut back by 5 bases and J by 0 bases. The CDR3 length is 15 residues.

This clonotype was seen a few times. J is TRBJ2-7 and V is TRBV29-1; D possibly corresponds to TRBD2 (5 bases). Trimming removed 2 bases from V and 3 bases from J, with 11 bases in between. The CDR3 has 13 amino acids. Looked up from germline, CDR1 is SQVTM and CDR2 is ANQGSEA. CDR3 protein: CSVERDGRYEQYF. CDR3 bases: TGCAGCGTTGAACGGGATGGGCGCTACGAGCAGTACTTC.

This clonotype was seen repeatedly, ten times or more. J is TRBJ2-7 and V is TRBV7-9, with D possibly matching TRBD2 (6 bases). Trimming shortened V by 2 bases and J by 6 bases, and 8 bases separated the two germline ends. The germline V gene has CDR1 SEHNR and CDR2 FQNEAQ (reference sequence). The CDR3 has 12 residues. CDR3 DNA: TGTGCCAGCAGCTTAACGGAGGGCGAGCAGTACTTC. Translating gives CASSLTEGEQYF.

This clonotype was seen at least ten times. CDR3 bases: TGTGCCAGCAGTCCCGAGGGAAGGACCTTTCCACCCCTCCACTTT. Its protein product is CASSPEGRTFPPLHF. The V call is TRBV25-1, the J call TRBJ1-6; D is undetermined. The germline V gene encodes CDR1 MGHDK and CDR2 SYGVNS. The CDR3 covers 15 residues. Trimming took off 5 bases at V and 11 bases at J, with 19 bases between the two ends.

The chain is built from TRBV28 and TRBJ2-6; D remains unclear. Germline V gene data show CDR1 as MDHEN and CDR2 as SYDVKM. The CDR3 sequence is 15 residues long. The V and J ends lost 3 bases and 0 bases respectively, with 6 bases between them. CDR3 residues: CASSLPVSGANVLTF. The DNA of the CDR3 is TGTGCCAGCAGTTTGCCCGTCTCTGGGGCCAACGTCCTGACTTTC.

This clonotype was counted many times. This chain links TRBV7-3 with TRBJ2-1; 8 positions agree with TRBD1. Germline trimming cut 2 bases from V and 9 bases from J; bases unmatched to any gene: 9. Looked up from germline, CDR1 is SGHTA and CDR2 is FQGTGA. The CDR3 consists of 15 residues. DNA of the CDR3: TGTGCCAGCAGCTTACGCACAGGGGGGAAGGGTGAGCAGTTCTTC. This gives the protein CASSLRTGGKGEQFF.

Only a few counts were recorded for this clonotype. The chain joins TRBV20-1 to TRBJ1-2, with 9 nucleotides matching TRBD1. CDR3 length equals 14 residues. Germline V gene data show CDR1 as DFQATT and CDR2 as SNEGSKA (reference sequence). V trimming: 6 bases; J trimming: 7 bases; junction bases outside the gene matches: 12. The CDR3: CSATPGQGSGGYTF. CDR3 bases: TGCAGTGCCACTCCGGGACAGGGATCCGGTGGCTACACCTTC.

This clonotype was seen repeatedly, ten times or more. The chain links TRBV7-2 to TRBJ2-1, with D possibly TRBD2 on 6 matching bases. The CDR3 is 14 residues long. V was shortened by 3 bases and J by 4 bases, with 10 bases between the two germline ends. Germline lookup yields CDR1 SGHTA and CDR2 FQGNSA. The CDR3 sequence is CASSFGSSYNEQFF. Written as DNA, the CDR3 is TGTGCCAGCAGCTTCGGGAGCTCGTACAATGAGCAGTTCTTC.

This clonotype has at least ten counts. The genes are TRBV15 and TRBJ2-1, with 11 bases matching TRBD2. This CDR3 has 15 residues. With 5 bases clipped from V and 7 bases from J, the junction kept 7 bases outside the gene matches. Germline V CDR1 and CDR2: LNHNV, YYDKDF (reference sequence). CDR3 in amino acids: CATSRVGTSGNEQFF. The CDR3 region has the DNA TGTGCCACCAGCCGAGTGGGGACTAGCGGTAATGAGCAGTTCTTC.

The table lists this clonotype with many counts. V usage is TRBV7-9 and J usage is TRBJ2-3, with D uncertain. CDR3 length: 17 amino acids. V was clipped by 5 bases and J by 4 bases, with 22 bases between them. Germline lookup yields CDR1 SEHNR and CDR2 FQNEAQ (reference sequence). CDR3 amino acids: CASSLGQPSLGADTQYF. CDR3 sequence (DNA): TGTGCCAGCAGCCTGGGTCAGCCCTCCCTTGGGGCAGATACGCAGTATTTT.

This clonotype was counted many times. V is TRBV6-5 and J is TRBJ2-1; 8 bases agree with TRBD2. CDR1 and CDR2 (germline): MNHEY, SVGAGI. Germline trimming cut 4 bases from V and 7 bases from J; bases unmatched to any gene: 9. CDR3 length equals 15 residues. This CDR3 reads CASSSTGTRRNEQFF. CDR3 coding DNA: TGTGCCAGCAGTTCCACCGGGACTAGAAGGAATGAGCAGTTCTTC.

The chain combines TRBV29-1 with TRBJ2-1, with TRBD2 matching over 8 bases. The CDR3 runs to 13 residues. CDR1 is SQVTM, CDR2 ANQGSEA, per germline. J was trimmed by 8 bases and V by 4 bases; bases with no gene match: 7. CDR3 DNA: TGCAGCGTTGGGGGACTAGTTTTAGATGAGCAGTTCTTC. Its translation: CSVGGLVLDEQFF.

The chain joins TRBV30 to TRBJ2-7, with D perhaps being TRBD1 or TRBD2 (7 bases each). Between the trimmed V and J ends, which lost 3 bases and 7 bases, there was a span of 16 bases. From germline, CDR1 is GTSNPN and CDR2 SVGIG (reference sequence). CDR3 length: 13 amino acids. In DNA, the CDR3 is TGTGCCTGGAGGAAGGGGACAGCGGGGGAGCAGTACTTC. This gives the protein CAWRKGTAGEQYF.

This clonotype was picked up a small number of times. The CDR3 is CASSPGTAGNTIYF. CDR3 bases: TGTGCCAGCTCACCAGGGACAGCCGGAAACACCATATATTTT. The chain carries TRBV18 and TRBJ1-3; 7 bases match TRBD1. V trimming: 2 bases; J trimming: 4 bases; junction bases outside the gene matches: 2. The CDR3 runs to 14 residues. The germline V gene has CDR1 KGHSH and CDR2 LQKENI.